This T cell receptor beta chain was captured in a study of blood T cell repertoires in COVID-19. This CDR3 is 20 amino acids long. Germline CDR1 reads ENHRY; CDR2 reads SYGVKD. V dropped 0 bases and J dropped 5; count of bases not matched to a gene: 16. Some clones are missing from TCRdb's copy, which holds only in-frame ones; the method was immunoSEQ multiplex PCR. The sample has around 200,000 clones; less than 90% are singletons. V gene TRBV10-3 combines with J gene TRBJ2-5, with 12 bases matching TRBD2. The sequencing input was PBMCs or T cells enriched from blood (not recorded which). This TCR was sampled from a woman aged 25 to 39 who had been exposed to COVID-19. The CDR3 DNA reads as TGTGCCATCAGTGAGTCTCCGACTAGCGGGGGTGTCCCCACCAGGGAGACCCAGTACTTC. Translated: CAISESPTSGGVPTRETQYF.